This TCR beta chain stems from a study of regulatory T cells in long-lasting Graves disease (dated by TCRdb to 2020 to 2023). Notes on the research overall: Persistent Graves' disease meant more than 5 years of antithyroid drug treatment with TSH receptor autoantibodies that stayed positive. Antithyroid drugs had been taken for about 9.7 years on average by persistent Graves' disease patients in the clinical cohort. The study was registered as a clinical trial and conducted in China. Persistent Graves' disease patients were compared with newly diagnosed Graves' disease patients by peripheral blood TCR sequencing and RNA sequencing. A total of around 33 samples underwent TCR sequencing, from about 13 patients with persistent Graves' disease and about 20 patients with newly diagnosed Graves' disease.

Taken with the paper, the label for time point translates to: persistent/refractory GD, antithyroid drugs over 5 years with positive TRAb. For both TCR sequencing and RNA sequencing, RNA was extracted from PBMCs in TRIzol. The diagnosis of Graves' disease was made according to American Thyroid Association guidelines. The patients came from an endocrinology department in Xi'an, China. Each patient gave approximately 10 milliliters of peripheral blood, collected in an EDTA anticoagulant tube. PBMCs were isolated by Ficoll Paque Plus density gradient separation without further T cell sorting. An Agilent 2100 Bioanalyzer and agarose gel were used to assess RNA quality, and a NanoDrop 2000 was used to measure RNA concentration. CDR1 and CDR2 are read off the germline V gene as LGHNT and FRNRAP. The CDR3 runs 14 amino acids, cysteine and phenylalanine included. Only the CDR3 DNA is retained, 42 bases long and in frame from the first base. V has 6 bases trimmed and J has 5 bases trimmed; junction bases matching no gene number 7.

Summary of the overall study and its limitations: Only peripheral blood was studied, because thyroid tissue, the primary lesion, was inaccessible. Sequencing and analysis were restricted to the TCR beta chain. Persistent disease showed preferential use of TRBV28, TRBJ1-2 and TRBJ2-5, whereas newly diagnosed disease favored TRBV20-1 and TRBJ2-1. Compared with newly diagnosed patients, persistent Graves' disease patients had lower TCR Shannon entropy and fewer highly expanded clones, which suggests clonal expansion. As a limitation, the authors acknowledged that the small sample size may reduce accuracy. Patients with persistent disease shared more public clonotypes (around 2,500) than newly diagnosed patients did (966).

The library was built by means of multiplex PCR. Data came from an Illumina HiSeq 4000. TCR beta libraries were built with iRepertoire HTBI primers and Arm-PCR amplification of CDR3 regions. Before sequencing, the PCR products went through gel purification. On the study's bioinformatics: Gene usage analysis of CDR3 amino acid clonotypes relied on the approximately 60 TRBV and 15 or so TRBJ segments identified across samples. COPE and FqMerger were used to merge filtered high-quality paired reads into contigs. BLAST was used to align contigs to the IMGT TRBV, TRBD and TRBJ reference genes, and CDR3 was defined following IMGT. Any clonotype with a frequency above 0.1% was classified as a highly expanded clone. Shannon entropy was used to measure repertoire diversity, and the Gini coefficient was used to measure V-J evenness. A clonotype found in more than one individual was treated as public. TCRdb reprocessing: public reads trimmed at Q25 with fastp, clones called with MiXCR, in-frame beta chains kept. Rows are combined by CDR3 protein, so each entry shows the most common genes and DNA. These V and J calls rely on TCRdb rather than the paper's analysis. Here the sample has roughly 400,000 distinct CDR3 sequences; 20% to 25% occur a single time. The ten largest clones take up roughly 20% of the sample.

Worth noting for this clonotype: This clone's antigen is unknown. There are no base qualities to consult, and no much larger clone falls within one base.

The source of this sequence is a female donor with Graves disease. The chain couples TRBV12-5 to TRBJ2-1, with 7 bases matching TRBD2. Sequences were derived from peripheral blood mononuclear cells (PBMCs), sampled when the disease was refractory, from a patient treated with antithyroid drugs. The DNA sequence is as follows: TGTGCTAGTGGAACCGGGACTACAGACAATGAGCAGTTCTTC. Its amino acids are CASGTGTTDNEQFF.